The rows below give T cell receptor beta chains drawn from one sample of a study of T cell responses to AZD1222 COVID-19 vaccine. Generated by immunoSEQ multiplex PCR, the TCRdb table keeps only in-frame clones and is missing some. This sample carries approximately 100,000 clones, around nine tenths of them seen once, and the ten largest clones take 12%. The material sequenced was peripheral blood, taken on day 0 of AZD1222 vaccination. The origin of the receptors is an adult in good health. Each CDR3 is given with its conserved first and last residue. D genes are given only for firm matches. Size values are once, few and many counts, or a class for expanded clones, and some rows have none.

TRBJ2-7	-	-	TRBV6-6	CASSYDQVTYEQYF	TGTGCCAGCAGTTACGACCAGGTTACCTACGAGCAGTACTTC
TRBJ1-5	-	-	TRBV5-5	CASSLGGTRNQPQHF	TGTGCCAGCAGCTTGGGAGGGACACGCAATCAGCCCCAGCATTTT
TRBJ1-3	TRBD1	-	TRBV5-1	CASSLTTGQGNTIYF	TGCGCCAGCAGCTTAACGACAGGGCAAGGAAACACCATATATTTT
TRBJ2-5	-	-	TRBV7-2	CASSPRRDRTAQETQYF	TGTGCCAGCAGCCCCCGGCGGGATCGGACAGCCCAAGAGACCCAGTACTTC
TRBJ2-7	-	-	TRBV20-1	CSARPSVEQYF	TGCAGTGCTCGCCCTAGTGTCGAGCAGTACTTC
TRBJ1-4	-	-	TRBV7-9	CASTRLTEKLFF	TGTGCCAGCACCCGGTTGACTGAAAAACTGTTTTTT
TRBJ2-1	-	-	TRBV18	CASSPTGGTGGTLVDKEQFF	TGTGCCAGCTCACCCACGGGCGGGACTGGGGGTACTCTCGTGGACAAAGAGCAGTTCTTC
TRBJ2-1	-	few	TRBV7-2	CASSPFPRGRNEQFF	TGTGCCAGCAGCCCCTTTCCGAGGGGGAGGAATGAGCAGTTCTTC
TRBJ2-5	-	-	TRBV11-2	CASSYSQGGGRQETQYF	TGTGCCAGCAGCTATTCCCAGGGTGGGGGACGGCAAGAGACCCAGTACTTC
TRBJ1-2	-	-	TRBV29-1	CSVPTAFLGYTF	TGCAGCGTCCCGACCGCCTTCCTTGGCTACACCTTC
TRBJ1-2	-	-	TRBV6-7	CASSYGDETWGANYGYTF	TGTGCCAGCAGTTACGGGGATGAGACGTGGGGAGCTAACTATGGCTACACCTTC
TRBJ2-4	TRBD2	once	TRBV3-1/TRBV3-2	CASSHSGSYIQYF	TGTGCCAGCAGCCATAGCGGGAGTTACATTCAGTACTTC
TRBJ1-5	-	-	TRBV2	CASNPDGSQLPQHF	TGTGCCAGCAATCCGGACGGGAGTCAATTGCCCCAGCATTTT
TRBJ1-4	-	-	TRBV6-5	CASSYSKAANEKLFF	TGTGCCAGCAGTTACTCGAAGGCAGCTAATGAAAAACTGTTTTTT
TRBJ2-5	TRBD2	-	TRBV10-3	CAISGTSGPTGGETQYF	TGTGCCATCAGTGGAACTAGCGGGCCTACCGGGGGAGAGACCCAGTACTTC
TRBJ2-3	TRBD1	-	TRBV5-1	CASSLDRGSTDTQYF	TGCGCCAGCAGCTTAGACAGGGGAAGTACAGATACGCAGTATTTT
TRBJ2-7	TRBD1	-	TRBV18	CASSPGQNYEQYF	TGTGCCAGCTCACCGGGACAGAACTACGAGCAGTACTTC
TRBJ2-7	-	-	TRBV28	CASSKRRWYEQYF	TGTGCCAGCAGCAAGAGAAGGTGGTACGAGCAGTACTTC
TRBJ2-7	TRBD2	-	TRBV19	CASSPASGIYEQYF	TGTGCCAGTAGCCCAGCTAGCGGAATCTACGAGCAGTACTTC
TRBJ1-2	-	-	TRBV28	CASSPMGGRGYGYTF	TGTGCCAGCAGCCCTATGGGGGGCAGGGGCTATGGCTACACCTTC
TRBJ1-1	TRBD1	once	TRBV20-1	CSASLAGTGVSEAFF	TGCAGTGCTAGTCTGGCGGGGACAGGGGTCTCTGAAGCTTTCTTT
TRBJ1-1	-	few	TRBV18	CASTRAGGTEAFF	TGTGCCAGCACTCGGGCCGGGGGCACTGAAGCTTTCTTT
TRBJ2-2	-	-	TRBV4-1	CASSQGRTGYTGELFF	TGCGCCAGCAGCCAAGGCCGGACGGGATACACCGGGGAGCTGTTTTTT
TRBJ2-3	TRBD2	-	TRBV4-2	CASSLPLGGRASDTQYF	TGTGCCAGCAGCCTCCCCCTGGGAGGGAGGGCCTCTGATACGCAGTATTTT
TRBJ2-3	-	few	TRBV3-1/TRBV3-2	CASSQVDTQYF	TGTGCCAGCAGCCAAGTTGATACGCAGTATTTT
TRBJ2-5	TRBD2	-	TRBV7-6	CASSTTSGQETQYF	TGTGCCAGCAGCACAACTAGCGGCCAAGAGACCCAGTACTTC
TRBJ2-7	TRBD2	once	TRBV5-1	CASSFGKLAVSSYEQYF	TGCGCCAGCAGCTTTGGGAAGCTAGCGGTGAGCTCCTACGAGCAGTACTTC
TRBJ2-7	-	-	TRBV5-1	CASSHSRGSYEQYF	TGCGCCAGCAGCCATTCTAGGGGCTCCTACGAGCAGTACTTC
TRBJ1-2	TRBD1	-	TRBV7-2	CASSLGTGSNYGYTF	TGTGCCAGCAGCCTTGGGACAGGTTCTAACTATGGCTACACCTTC
TRBJ1-3	-	-	TRBV28	CASREIGSGNTIYF	TGTGCCAGCAGGGAAATAGGCTCTGGAAACACCATATATTTT
TRBJ2-6	-	once	TRBV19	CASSLFTSGANVLTF	TGTGCCAGTAGTCTCTTTACCTCTGGGGCCAACGTCCTGACTTTC
TRBJ1-1	-	few	TRBV29-1	CSVGGGGTEAFF	TGCAGCGTTGGAGGTGGGGGGACTGAAGCTTTCTTT
TRBJ2-1	-	-	TRBV28	CASSLSAGEQFF	TGTGCCAGCAGTTTAAGCGCCGGCGAGCAGTTCTTC
TRBJ2-2	TRBD1	-	TRBV7-9	CASSYRGSGELFF	TGTGCCAGCAGCTACAGGGGTTCCGGGGAGCTGTTTTTT
TRBJ2-7	-	-	TRBV24-1	CATSRPGLYEQYF	TGTGCCACGAGCCGCCCAGGGCTCTACGAGCAGTACTTC
TRBJ2-3	-	-	TRBV7-2	CASSLGAADTQYF	TGTGCCAGCAGCTTAGGGGCAGCAGATACGCAGTATTTT
TRBJ2-1	-	-	TRBV9	CASSGAGSLRNEQFF	TGTGCCAGCAGCGGAGCAGGGTCCCTGAGGAATGAGCAGTTCTTC